The rows below give T cell receptor beta chains drawn from one sample of a study of T cell repertoires in cytomegalovirus infection. TCRdb reprocessed the reads with MiXCR, giving one entry per CDR3 protein. This table has a few hundred thousand distinct CDR3 sequences, more than 8% appearing once. The sample comprised PBMCs. The receptors originated from a human donor in good health (CMV status not recorded). Some clones in this sample may be carry-over from other donors' samples. Each CDR3 is given with its conserved first and last residue. The D gene is left open where the match is weak. Not every row has a clone size; where given, it reads once, few, many or a size class.

TRBV12-3/TRBV12-4	.	TRBJ2-1	14	.	TGTGCCAGCAGCCCGATAACCCGGGACAATGAGCAGTTCTTC	CASSPITRDNEQFF
TRBV7-2	.	TRBJ1-1	15	.	TGTGCCAGCAGACAGACCCTAGGCCCGAACACTGAAGCTTTCTTT	CASRQTLGPNTEAFF
TRBV30	few	TRBJ2-7	13	TRBD1	TGTGCCTGGGCCGGGACAGGGTTTATTGAGCAGTACTTC	CAWAGTGFIEQYF
TRBV7-7	few	TRBJ2-7	13	.	TGTGCCAGCAGTACAGGGTTCGGGTACGAGCAGTACTTC	CASSTGFGYEQYF
TRBV4-1	.	TRBJ2-1	15	TRBD2	TGCGCCAGCACCGAGGTCCGGGGGGGGTACAATGAGCAGTTCTTC	CASTEVRGGYNEQFF
TRBV5-3	.	TRBJ2-1	16	.	TGTGCCAGCAGCTTAAAAAGGTTATCCTCCTACAATGAGCAGTTCTTC	CASSLKRLSSYNEQFF
TRBV19	few	TRBJ2-6	15	TRBD2	TGTGCCAGTAGGAGCGGGAGCTCTGGGGCCAACGTCCTGACTTTC	CASRSGSSGANVLTF
TRBV15	.	TRBJ2-7	14	TRBD1	TGTGCCACCAGCAGAGGGGACAGGGGTAGCGAGCAGTACTTC	CATSRGDRGSEQYF
TRBV7-2	many	TRBJ2-1	14	TRBD1	TGTGCCAGCAGCCAGTGGACAGGGCACAATGAGCAGTTCTTC	CASSQWTGHNEQFF
TRBV6-5	.	TRBJ2-7	15	TRBD2	TGTGCCAGCAGTTACTCGTCTCGGGGGGTCTACGAGCAGTACTTC	CASSYSSRGVYEQYF
TRBV4-3	few	TRBJ2-1	16	TRBD2	TGCGCCAGCAGCCAAGTGGGGGGGAGCTCCTACAATGAGCAGTTCTTC	CASSQVGGSSYNEQFF
TRBV12-3/TRBV12-4	.	TRBJ1-3	15	.	TGTGCCAGCAGCCGCCCTCGGTTCTCTGGAAACACCATATATTTT	CASSRPRFSGNTIYF
TRBV11-2	.	TRBJ1-2	15	TRBD1	TGTGCCAGCAGCCGCCGGGACAGGGCGTCCTATGGCTACACCTTC	CASSRRDRASYGYTF
TRBV5-6	.	TRBJ1-5	18	TRBD1	TGTGCCAGCAGCTTGGGGAAACGGGACAGGGAGAGCAATCAGCCCCAGCATTTT	CASSLGKRDRESNQPQHF
TRBV27	many	TRBJ2-1	14	.	TGTGCCAGCAGTTCTAGCAGCTCCTACAATGAGCAGTTCTTC	CASSSSSSYNEQFF
TRBV7-2	.	TRBJ2-3	13	.	TGTGCCAGCAGCTCCTACAACCCAGATACGCAGTATTTT	CASSSYNPDTQYF
TRBV7-2	.	TRBJ1-5	16	.	TGTGCCAGCAGCTTAGCAGGGGGGTCGGGCAATCAGCCCCAGCATTTT	CASSLAGGSGNQPQHF
TRBV20-1	many	TRBJ2-3	12	TRBD2	TGCAGTGCTAGATTGGGGGGGGATACGCAGTATTTT	CSARLGGDTQYF
TRBV7-6	few	TRBJ2-5	19	.	TGTGCCAGCAGCTCCCGGCGTGAACGTGAAAGTAGGGGCCAAGAGACCCAGTACTTC	CASSSRRERESRGQETQYF
TRBV25-1	few	TRBJ1-4	14	TRBD1	TGTGCCAGCAGGGAACAGGGGCCCCGTGGCAAACTGTTTTTT	CASREQGPRGKLFF
TRBV7-2	many	TRBJ2-4	16	.	TGTGCCAGCAGCCTAGGGGGTGGGGGAGCCAAAAACATTCAGTACTTC	CASSLGGGGAKNIQYF
TRBV20-1	few	TRBJ1-5	16	.	TGCAGTGCTAGGGTACCTGAGAGTTATAGCAATCAGCCCCAGCATTTT	CSARVPESYSNQPQHF
TRBV3-1	.	TRBJ2-2	14	.	TGTGCCAGCAGAGAGGCAGGGTACACCGGGGAGCTGTTTTTT	CASREAGYTGELFF
TRBV5-6	.	TRBJ2-7	14	TRBD2	TGTGCCAGCAGCGCGGGACTAGCATACTACGAGCAGTACTTC	CASSAGLAYYEQYF
TRBV6-2/TRBV6-3	.	TRBJ2-7	14	.	TGTGCCAGCAGTTACTCGTTCCCGCTCCACGAGCAGTACTTC	CASSYSFPLHEQYF
TRBV7-6	many	TRBJ2-7	14	.	TGTGCCAGCAGCTTAGGGTCAGGTACCTACGAGCAGTACTTC	CASSLGSGTYEQYF
TRBV7-9	many	TRBJ1-1	12	.	TGTGCCAGCGGACGGGAGGACACTGAAGCTTTCTTT	CASGREDTEAFF
TRBV28	.	TRBJ2-1	12	.	TGTGCCAGCAGTCCCCACCGGGACTTTGAGTTCTTC	CASSPHRDFEFF
TRBV5-1	many	TRBJ2-7	17	TRBD2	TGCGCCAGCAGCTCCAGGACTAGCGGGGGGTCCTCCTACGAGCAGTACTTC	CASSSRTSGGSSYEQYF